Following are 24 T cell receptor beta chains from one sample sequenced in a study of T and B cells in COVID-19 patients. Blood genomic DNA input for TRB amplification was roughly 230-550 ng. Multiplex PCR with BIOMED2 TRB-A/B primer pools amplified TRB rearrangements. MiXCR, applied by TCRdb to the multiplex PCR reads, yields one record per CDR3 protein. In the table there are some 13,000 distinct CDR3 sequences, more than 25% of which are singletons. The sequenced sample was blood. The receptor source for this set is a human donor who had recovered from COVID-19.

V is TRBV20-1 and J is TRBJ2-5, with TRBD2 identical over 10 bases. The CDR3 covers 15 residues. The V gene end was trimmed by 6 bases and the J gene end by 5 bases; junction bases not matched to a gene: 12. Germline V gives CDR1 DFQATT, CDR2 SNEGSKA (reference sequence). The CDR3 spells CSAIYGPGLAETQYF. The CDR3 nucleotides are TGCAGTGCCATCTACGGACCGGGACTAGCGGAGACCCAGTACTTC.

The chain combines TRBV29-1 with TRBJ2-7, with TRBD2 identical over 9 bases. This CDR3 contains 15 residues. V lost 4 bases and J lost 3; bases outside the gene matches: 10. From germline, CDR1 is SQVTM and CDR2 ANQGSEA. CDR3 nucleotides: TGCAGCGTTGGGGGGGGGTCTAGCGGGGTCTACGAGCAGTACTTC. Amino acids: CSVGGGSSGVYEQYF.

This clonotype rates as medium-sized. This sequence joins TRBV19 and TRBJ2-3; D perhaps matches TRBD1 (5 bases). This CDR3 region has 10 residues. Trimming shortened V by 9 bases and J by 15 bases, and 16 bases separated the two germline ends. Germline V gives CDR1 LNHDA, CDR2 SQIVND (reference sequence). CDR3 sequence (DNA): TGTGCCAGCGGACATCCGAGAAGATATTTT. Protein sequence: CASGHPRRYF.

A few counts support this clonotype. This sequence joins TRBV12-3 or TRBV12-4 and TRBJ2-5; D might be TRBD1 (6 bases). Trimming took off 5 bases at V and 2 bases at J, with 15 bases between the two ends. This CDR3 has 15 residues. The CDR3, as DNA: TGTGCCAGCAGTCGCAGGGGATTCTTTCAAGAGACCCAGTACTTC. It yields the protein CASSRRGFFQETQYF.

This chain joins TRBV20-1 and TRBJ2-7; 8 bases agree with TRBD1. Germline CDR1 is DFQATT and CDR2 is SNEGSKA (reference sequence). This CDR3 region has 12 residues. The trim removed 2 bases at V and 7 bases at J, leaving 4 bases unmatched. The CDR3 nucleotides are TGCAGTGCTAGACGGACAGGGCAAGAGCAGTACTTC. Encoded protein: CSARRTGQEQYF.

The chain carries TRBV6-6 and TRBJ1-3; a weak D match, TRBD1 (5 bases). The CDR3 contains 15 residues. CDR1 is MNHNY and CDR2 is SVGAGI in the germline V gene (reference sequence). Trimming left V 7 bases short and J 0 bases short, with 13 bases between. CDR3 nucleotide sequence: TGTGCCAGCACCAAAACAGGTTCCTCTGGAAACACCATATATTTT. Translating it yields CASTKTGSSGNTIYF.

V gene TRBV10-1 combines with J gene TRBJ2-7, with D possibly matching TRBD2 (6 bases). Deletions cut 5 bases from V and 6 bases from J, with 11 bases between. The CDR3 consists of 12 residues. The germline gives CDR1 WNHNN, CDR2 SYGVQD (reference sequence). The CDR3 loop reads CASSSRDSEQYF. The CDR3 nucleotides are TGCGCCAGCAGTTCCCGGGACTCCGAGCAGTACTTC.

The chain is built from TRBV7-6 and TRBJ1-5; possibly TRBD1 for D (5 bases). Germline CDR1 reads SGHVS; CDR2 reads FNYEAQ. The CDR3 covers 15 residues. Trimming removed 5 bases at V and 7 bases at J, with 18 bases between. The DNA of the CDR3 is TGTGCCAGCAGCAGCGACGGCGGGGGAGAACAGCCCCAGCATTTT. Its protein is CASSSDGGGEQPQHF. The entire variable domain, with the rest obtained from reference TRBV7-6 and TRBJ1-5, is as follows: GAGVSQSPRYKVTKRGQDVALRCDPISGHVSLYWYRQALGQGPEFLTYFNYEAQQDKSGLPNDRFSAERPEGSISTLTIQRTEQRDSAMYRCASSSDGGGEQPQHFGDGTRLSIL.

This clonotype was picked up a small number of times. V is TRBV6-1 and J is TRBJ1-6; TRBD1 is a possible D gene (6 bases). The CDR3 has 12 amino acids. The germline V gene encodes CDR1 MNHNS and CDR2 SASEGT. Deletions cut 6 bases from V and 10 bases from J, with 10 bases between. CDR3 protein: CASSAGESPLHF. The CDR3, as DNA: TGTGCCAGCAGCGCAGGGGAATCACCCCTCCACTTT.

This clonotype is labeled medium-sized. V gene TRBV15 combines with J gene TRBJ2-7; a weak D match, TRBD1 (5 bases). Germline CDR1 and CDR2: LNHNV and YYDKDF (reference sequence). CDR3 length equals 12 residues. Deletions cut 9 bases from V and 4 bases from J, with 13 bases between. The DNA of the CDR3 is TGTGCCACACTCACCCCAGGGTACGAGCAGTACTTC. This encodes CATLTPGYEQYF.

The chain links TRBV6-2 or TRBV6-3 to TRBJ2-1; D unclear. Trimming left V 7 bases short and J 0 bases short, with 16 bases between. Per the germline V gene, CDR1 is MNHEY and CDR2 is SVGEGT. The CDR3 contains 16 residues. CDR3: CASTGGWIGSYNEQFF. The CDR3 nucleotides are TGTGCCAGCACCGGCGGATGGATTGGCTCCTACAATGAGCAGTTCTTC.

By share of the sample, this clonotype is medium-sized. This rearrangement joins TRBV11-1 to TRBJ2-2, with D possibly called TRBD1 or TRBD2 (6 bases each). Germline CDR1 SGHAT, CDR2 FQDESV (reference sequence). V was trimmed by 1 base and J by 4 bases, leaving 10 bases between them. CDR3 length equals 15 residues. The CDR3 sequence is CASSLEGGLTGELFF. CDR3 in DNA: TGTGCCAGCAGCTTAGAAGGGGGACTCACCGGGGAGCTGTTTTTT.

J is TRBJ2-3 and V is TRBV11-1; D gene ambiguous. Between the trimmed V and J ends, which lost 7 bases and 1 base, there was a span of 18 bases. CDR1 SGHAT and CDR2 FQDESV come from the germline V gene (reference sequence). There are 16 residues in the CDR3. The CDR3 DNA sequence: TGTGCCAGCACCTGGGCGCCAGGACGACGCACAGATACGCAGTATTTT. Its protein product is CASTWAPGRRTDTQYF.

The chain couples TRBV5-4 to TRBJ1-3; 8 nucleotides agree with TRBD1. The J segment lost 2 bases and the V segment lost 3 bases, leaving 4 bases of the junction unmatched. Per germline, CDR1 SGHNT and CDR2 YYREEE (reference sequence). The CDR3 sequence is 15 residues long. Here the CDR3 DNA reads TGTGCCAGCAGCTCGCAGGGGGCGCCTGGAAACACCATATATTTT. Amino acid sequence: CASSSQGAPGNTIYF.

Concerning this clonotype itself: This sequence may be a read error, since a much larger clone differs from it by one base. This chain links TRBV5-4 with TRBJ2-7; D is unresolved. CDR1 is SGHNT, CDR2 YYREEE, per germline (reference sequence). This CDR3 is 12 amino acids long. V dropped 3 bases and J dropped 2 bases, with 6 bases sitting between them. CDR3 sequence reads: CASSSIPYEQYF. The CDR3 bases are TGTGCCAGCAGCTCGATCCCCTACGAGCAGTACTTC.

The J gene is TRBJ2-7, the V gene TRBV19; D may be TRBD1 or TRBD2 (5 bases each). Trimming stripped 9 bases from V and 2 bases from J, with 23 bases between. CDR3 length: 16 residues. Germline values: CDR1 LNHDA, CDR2 SQIVND (reference sequence). Here the CDR3 DNA reads TGTGCCAGCAGCCAGATGGGGCCCCGGGGAACCTACGAGCAGTACTTC. The encoded protein is CASSQMGPRGTYEQYF. The whole variable domain, remainder taken from reference TRBV19 and TRBJ2-7, is DGGITQSPKYLFRKEGQNVTLSCEQNLNHDAMYWYRQDPGQGLRLIYYSQIVNDFQKGDIAEGYSVSREKKESFPLTVTSAQKNPTAFYLCASSQMGPRGTYEQYFGPGTRLTVT.

In this sample, this clonotype turned up a few times. The gene calls are TRBV4-3 and TRBJ2-2; D call uncertain. Deletions cut 1 base from V and 5 bases from J, with 2 bases between. The CDR3 is 12 amino acids. Germline loops: CDR1 LGHNA, CDR2 YSLEER. The CDR3: CASSQGTGELFF. CDR3 nucleotide sequence: TGCGCCAGCAGCCAAGGAACCGGGGAGCTGTTTTTT.

This clonotype was counted only a few times. The chain joins TRBV15 to TRBJ1-4; D uncertain. The V end was cut by 4 bases, the J end by 7 bases, with 16 bases between. Germline CDR1 LNHNV, CDR2 YYDKDF (reference sequence). The CDR3 is 15 amino acids. The CDR3 bases are TGTGCCACCAGCAAACACCGGTCGAACGGTGAAAAACTGTTTTTT. Encoded protein: CATSKHRSNGEKLFF.

In its sample, this clonotype was seen a few times. The gene calls are TRBV12-3 or TRBV12-4 and TRBJ2-1; D call uncertain. The CDR3 consists of 15 residues. V lost 3 bases and J 6 bases, leaving 15 bases between the germline ends. The CDR3 DNA follows: TGTGCCAGCAGTTTGGACCGACCTCGGTCCAATGAGCAGTTCTTC. This encodes CASSLDRPRSNEQFF.

Concerning this clonotype: A much larger clone is a single base away; this may be a read error. V usage is TRBV19 and J usage is TRBJ1-6; a weak D match, TRBD1 (6 bases). Germline CDR1 reads LNHDA; CDR2 reads SQIVND (reference sequence). The CDR3 loop spans 14 amino acids. The CDR3 is CVAGSGQNNSPLHF. CDR3 in DNA: TGTGTCGCTGGGAGCGGACAGAATAATTCACCCCTCCACTTT.

The chain employs TRBV6-2 or TRBV6-3 and TRBJ1-5, with TRBD1 as a possible D gene (5 bases). The germline V gene encodes CDR1 MNHEY and CDR2 SVGEGT. CDR3 length equals 20 residues. The V end lost 3 bases, the J end lost 0 bases, and 24 bases lay between the germline ends. The CDR3 here is CASSYHGKPGRRGSNQPQHF. CDR3 coding DNA: TGTGCCAGCAGTTATCACGGTAAACCAGGGAGGCGGGGTAGCAATCAGCCCCAGCATTTT.

In this sample, this clonotype turned up a few times. The rearrangement links TRBV14 to TRBJ1-5; no firm D call. Trimming took off 2 bases at V and 4 bases at J, with 9 bases between the two ends. The CDR3 totals 14 residues. The germline gives CDR1 SGHDN, CDR2 FVKESK. This chain's CDR3 is CASSQLGRNQPQHF. The CDR3 nucleotides are TGTGCCAGCAGCCAACTTGGCAGGAATCAGCCCCAGCATTTT.

This chain connects TRBV24-1 to TRBJ2-2; D possibly corresponds to TRBD2 (6 bases). With 0 bases removed from V and 4 bases from J, the gap between germline ends came to 11 bases. Per the germline V gene, CDR1 is KGHDR and CDR2 is SFDVKD. This CDR3 has 16 amino acids. The CDR3 here is CATSDLGTEGTGELFF. CDR3 nucleotide sequence: TGTGCCACCAGTGATTTGGGGACGGAGGGCACCGGGGAGCTGTTTTTT.

About this clonotype: This sequence may be a read error, since a much larger clone differs from it by one base. This chain connects TRBV27 to TRBJ2-1; 10 positions agree with TRBD2. The CDR3 is 15 residues long. J gave up 4 bases and V 4 bases, and 4 bases lay outside the gene matches. Germline loops: CDR1 MNHEY, CDR2 SMNVEV (reference sequence). CDR3 DNA sequence: TGTGCCAGCAGTTCACTAGCGGGGTGTTACAATGAGCAGTTCTTC. It codes for CASSSLAGCYNEQFF.